This TCR beta chain was identified in a study of blood T cell repertoires in COVID-19. The CDR3 has 15 residues. The germline CDR1 and CDR2 sequences are SGHDT and YYEEEE. Trimming removed 2 bases at V and 5 bases at J, with 13 bases between. This clone appeared once. TCRdb keeps only in-frame clones here, not all; method: immunoSEQ multiplex PCR. The sample has fewer than 350,000 clones; around 89% are singletons. The specimen was PBMCs or T cells enriched from blood (not recorded which). The source is a woman under 30 with acute COVID-19. This chain connects TRBV5-6 to TRBJ1-4, with TRBD1 as a possible D gene (6 bases). The CDR3 reads CASSLQGQRNEKLFF. CDR3 nucleotide sequence: TGTGCCAGCAGCTTACAGGGTCAGAGGAATGAAAAACTGTTTTTT. Supplemented by reference TRBV5-6 and TRBJ1-4, the full variable domain reads DAGVTQSPTHLIKTRGQQVTLRCSPKSGHDTVSWYQQALGQGPQFIFQYYEEEERQRGNFPDRFSGHQFPNYSSELNVNALLLGDSALYLCASSLQGQRNEKLFFGSGTQLSVL.